The clone carrying this T cell receptor beta chain was recorded at least ten times. The record originates from a study of CD8+CD57+ T cells in acquired aplastic anemia. Study information: Yields of DNA that came from sorted CD4+ and CD8+ cells averaged about 3.5 ug.

Using genomic DNA as the template, TCR beta VDJ and CDR3 profiling was carried out. One entry per CDR3 protein, called by TCRdb with MiXCR from the reads. The profile covers under 200,000 distinct CDR3 sequences, with around half appearing a single time and roughly 3.1% taken by the ten largest. Trimming at V came to 7 bases and at J to 1 base, leaving 4 bases not matched to a gene. Germline CDR1 LNHDA, CDR2 SQIVND (reference sequence). This CDR3 region has 14 residues. Patients included in sequencing had previously demonstrated CD8+CD57+ cell expansion by flow cytometry. The enrolled patients all had severe acquired aplastic anemia.

V usage is TRBV19 and J usage is TRBJ1-1, with 9 bases lining up with TRBD1. The TCR originated in a human donor with aplastic anemia. Material for sequencing was sorted CD4+, CD8+, or CD8+CD57+ T cells (not recorded which) from PBMCs. The CDR3 DNA reads as TGTGCCAGTACCCCGGACAGGGGGAACACTGAAGCTTTCTTT. The encoded protein is CASTPDRGNTEAFF.